This TCR beta chain is drawn from a study of T-cell reconstitution after alpha-beta-depleted transplantation in children. Construction of the TCRbeta library involved unique molecular identifiers. TCRdb reanalysed the PCR reads using MiXCR and keeps one entry per CDR3 protein. The sample shows 350,000 to 400,000 distinct CDR3 sequences, about 20% of them seen only once. Germline lookup yields CDR1 DFQATT and CDR2 SNEGSKA (reference sequence). Deletions cut 6 bases from V and 6 bases from J, with 12 bases between. This CDR3 has 11 amino acids. This clonotype was counted only a few times. The source material was PBMCs from the stem cell graft donor, sampled from the stem cell graft. This chain uses TRBV20-1 with TRBJ2-7, with a tentative D call TRBD2 (5 bases). The TCR originated in a human donor who donated a stem cell graft to a child with acute myeloid leukemia. This CDR3 reads CSASRRAEQYF. The CDR3 region has the DNA TGCAGTGCCAGCCGGCGGGCCGAGCAGTACTTC.